This T cell receptor beta chain originates from a study of glioma-infiltrating T cells. The CDR3 is 13 amino acids. Trimming cost V 11 bases and J 2 bases; bases outside gene matches: 3. The germline gives CDR1 MDHEN, CDR2 SYDVKM. TCR alpha and beta CDR3 regions were amplified from RNA using iRepertoire nested multiplex PCR. TCRdb fed the multiplex PCR reads into MiXCR, producing one record per CDR3 protein. The sample holds roughly 200,000 distinct CDR3 sequences; about 40% are singletons and the top ten take around 5.2%. This clonotype has a count of ten or more. Sequencing was done on a sample of glioma tissue, nonneoplastic brain tissue, or PBMCs (not recorded which). The chain links TRBV28 to TRBJ2-7; 13 nucleotides agree with TRBD2. This receptor was obtained from a human donor with low-grade glioma or glioblastoma, undergoing nonglioma brain surgery, or in good health (not recorded which). The DNA of the CDR3 is TGTGCCGCCGGGACTAGCGGGACCTACGAGCAGTACTTC. Translation gives CAAGTSGTYEQYF.